The 10 T cell receptor beta chains below all came from one sample that was sequenced in a study of beta chain features in type 1 diabetes. Whole-study results and caveats: Significant though moderate, a shortening of TCRB CDR3s appeared in all four CD4+ subsets of Type 1 diabetes patients.

For these TCRs, the target antigens are not known. The sequenced template was cDNA made from the entire isolated RNA. Some clones are missing from TCRdb's copy, which holds only in-frame ones; the method was immunoSEQ multiplex PCR. The table lists over 150,000 clones, 7.8% of them singletons, with about 0.9% in the top ten. The sequencing input was central memory CD4+ T cells from blood. All receptors come from a woman in her thirties or forties with type 1 diabetes.

This clone came up a few times. The V call is TRBV5-4, the J call TRBJ1-2; D might be TRBD1 (5 bases). Germline values: CDR1 SGHNT, CDR2 YYREEE (reference sequence). The CDR3 is 14 amino acids. Trimming left V 1 base short and J 1 base short, with 8 bases between. The CDR3 nucleotides read TGTGCCAGCAGCTTGCCCCAGGGTAACTATGGCTACACCTTC. As protein: CASSLPQGNYGYTF.

In regard to this clone: Within the sample, other DNA sequences also encode this same CDR3. The chain recombines TRBV18 with TRBJ1-3; D uncertain. Germline V gene data show CDR1 as KGHSH and CDR2 as LQKENI. Between the trimmed V and J ends, which lost 3 bases and 0 bases, there was a span of 6 bases. The CDR3 totals 14 residues. CDR3 sequence reads: CASSPPFSGNTIYF. The CDR3 coding sequence is TGTGCCAGCTCACCCCCCTTCTCTGGAAACACCATATATTTT.

This clone was picked up a small number of times. The chain uses TRBV5-1 and TRBJ2-5; 9 bases line up with TRBD2. The junction had 12 bases not matched to a gene; V was cut back by 1 base and J by 2 bases. The CDR3 contains 18 residues. The germline gives CDR1 SGHRS, CDR2 YFSETQ. The CDR3 coding sequence is TGCGCCAGCAGCTTGATTCTAGCGGGGACCCTCTCACAAGAGACCCAGTACTTC. This sequence encodes CASSLILAGTLSQETQYF.

The genes are TRBV4-3 and TRBJ2-2; 8 bases agree with TRBD2. Germline V gene data show CDR1 as LGHNA and CDR2 as YSLEER. The CDR3 loop spans 15 amino acids. Trimming at V came to 4 bases and at J to 6 bases, leaving 7 bases not matched to a gene. CDR3 nucleotide sequence: TGCGCCAGCAGCCCGGCGGGACTAGTCCCCGGGGAGCTGTTTTTT. Protein product: CASSPAGLVPGELFF.

The chain recombines TRBV15 with TRBJ2-2; the D gene is possibly TRBD1 (5 bases). This CDR3 is built from 13 residues. The germline gives CDR1 LNHNV, CDR2 YYDKDF (reference sequence). The V end lost 0 bases, the J end lost 8 bases, and 7 bases lay between the germline ends. CDR3 in amino acids: CATSREKGGELFF. CDR3 nucleotides: TGTGCCACCAGCAGAGAAAAGGGGGGGGAGCTGTTTTTT.

This sequence joins TRBV2 and TRBJ1-2; 7 bases line up with TRBD1. Germline CDR1 is SNHLY and CDR2 is FYNNEI. The CDR3 spans 16 residues. J was trimmed by 0 bases and V by 8 bases; bases with no gene match: 12. CDR3 protein: CASVPAGTVANYGYTF. The CDR3 bases are TGTGCCAGCGTACCTGCCGGGACAGTAGCTAACTATGGCTACACCTTC.

This clone has a handful of counts. The chain employs TRBV6-5 and TRBJ2-5; TRBD2 might be the D (5 bases). The CDR3 is made up of 15 amino acids. The germline gives CDR1 MNHEY, CDR2 SVGAGI. The V end was cut by 6 bases, the J end by 3 bases, with 17 bases between. The CDR3 DNA reads as TGTGCCAGCAGACGCGTACTAGGACGCGAAGAGACCCAGTACTTC. Encoded protein: CASRRVLGREETQYF.

V usage is TRBV5-6 and J usage is TRBJ2-7, with a tentative D call TRBD2 (6 bases). V lost 2 bases and J 4 bases, leaving 16 bases between the germline ends. This CDR3 is built from 15 residues. Looked up from germline, CDR1 is SGHDT and CDR2 is YYEEEE. Here the CDR3 reads CASSLTGSRGYEQYF. CDR3 DNA sequence: TGTGCCAGCAGCTTAACCGGGAGTCGGGGTTACGAGCAGTACTTC.

This clone was counted between two and nine times. The V call is TRBV5-4, the J call TRBJ1-2; possibly TRBD1 for D (6 bases). Trimming pared 4 bases from V and 1 base from J, leaving 11 bases between. Germline V gives CDR1 SGHNT, CDR2 YYREEE (reference sequence). The CDR3 sequence is 14 residues long. DNA for the CDR3: TGTGCCAGCAGCCTCCGGGACATTAACTATGGCTACACCTTC. This gives the protein CASSLRDINYGYTF.

This clone was counted a few times. The chain carries TRBV5-1 and TRBJ2-1, with a possible D match to TRBD1 (6 bases). The CDR3 covers 15 residues. The germline V gene encodes CDR1 SGHRS and CDR2 YFSETQ. Trimming cost V 6 bases and J 2 bases, with 15 bases left between them. CDR3 nucleotide sequence: TGCGCCAGCATACTAGGCCAGGGGACCTACAATGAGCAGTTCTTC. This sequence encodes CASILGQGTYNEQFF.